A single sample gave rise to the 8 T cell receptor beta chains below, sequenced in a study of T cell repertoires in cytomegalovirus infection. TCRdb redid the calling of the reads with MiXCR, one entry per CDR3 protein. The data show tens of thousands of distinct CDR3 sequences, approximately 22% seen once. Their target antigens are unknown. Sequenced here: CD8+ T cells from cultured PBMCs, sampled from culture after CMV antigen stimulation. Source of these receptors: a human donor in good health (CMV status not recorded). Some clones in this sample may be carry-over from other donors' samples.

V and J are TRBV7-2 and TRBJ2-3, with 8 nucleotides matching TRBD1. The germline V gene encodes CDR1 SGHTA and CDR2 FQGNSA. The CDR3 sequence is 16 residues long. V lost 6 bases and J lost 4; bases outside the gene matches: 12. The CDR3 loop is CASRKTGVLLADTQYF. The CDR3 bases are TGTGCCAGCAGAAAGACAGGGGTTCTACTGGCAGATACGCAGTATTTT.

This clonotype was seen a few times. The rearrangement links TRBV7-3 to TRBJ2-2; D is unresolved. There are 14 residues in the CDR3. From germline, CDR1 is SGHTA and CDR2 FQGTGA. With 7 bases removed from V and 3 bases from J, the gap between germline ends came to 12 bases. CDR3 DNA: TGTGCCAGCACCAGAAGAAAGGACACCGGGGAGCTGTTTTTT. Its translation: CASTRRKDTGELFF.

This chain links TRBV7-9 with TRBJ2-7; the match to TRBD1 covers 10 bases. J gave up 0 bases and V 5 bases, and 4 bases lay outside the gene matches. This CDR3 has 15 residues. Germline V gene sequence: CDR1 SEHNR, CDR2 FQNEAQ (reference sequence). Written as DNA, the CDR3 is TGTGCCAGCAGCCCGGGACAGGGGAGCTCCTACGAGCAGTACTTC. This gives the protein CASSPGQGSSYEQYF.

In this sample, this clonotype turned up a few times. The chain uses TRBV7-6 and TRBJ1-1; D not resolved. CDR1 and CDR2 from the germline V gene are SGHVS and FNYEAQ. Trimming shortened V by 3 bases and J by 11 bases, and 10 bases separated the two germline ends. The CDR3 runs 11 residues. Written as DNA, the CDR3 is TGTGCCAGCAGCTTCGGTCGGTTCGCTTTCTTT. This encodes CASSFGRFAFF.

The chain links TRBV7-2 to TRBJ2-5; 10 bases are shared with TRBD1. Germline trimming cut 2 bases from V and 5 bases from J; bases unmatched to any gene: 8. The CDR3 is made up of 16 amino acids. Germline V gene data show CDR1 as SGHTA and CDR2 as FQGNSA. The DNA for the CDR3 is TGTGCCAGCAGCTTACACGGACAGGGGGTAGTCGAGACCCAGTACTTC. Translation: CASSLHGQGVVETQYF.

This clonotype showed up just a few times. The chain combines TRBV7-8 with TRBJ1-2; D ambiguous. Per the germline V gene, CDR1 is SGHVS and CDR2 is FQNEAQ. The V gene lost 5 bases and the J gene lost 2 bases, with 15 bases spanning the gap. The CDR3 extends over 15 amino acids. CDR3 loop: CASSLKPQQNYGYTF. CDR3 DNA sequence: TGTGCCAGCAGCCTCAAACCCCAACAAAACTATGGCTACACCTTC.

The chain links TRBV27 to TRBJ1-2; 9 bases line up with TRBD1. The trim removed 6 bases at V and 2 bases at J, leaving 4 bases unmatched. The length of the CDR3 is 14 residues. Germline values: CDR1 MNHEY, CDR2 SMNVEV (reference sequence). CDR3 sequence reads: CASRRTGDNYGYTF. In DNA, the CDR3 is TGTGCCAGCAGACGGACAGGGGACAACTATGGCTACACCTTC.

CDR3 residues: CASSHMERGGDTQYF. The CDR3 nucleotides read TGCGCCAGCAGCCACATGGAGCGGGGGGGAGATACGCAGTATTTT. The V and J genes are TRBV4-1 and TRBJ2-3, with 10 positions matching TRBD2. There are 15 residues in the CDR3. V trimming: 3 bases; J trimming: 5 bases; junction bases outside the gene matches: 5. The germline V gene has CDR1 MGHRA and CDR2 YSYEKL.